Below, 9 T cell receptor beta chains from the same sample are listed, as sequenced in a study of T cells in Graves' hyperthyroidism and ophthalmopathy. There were TCR beta CDR3 regions amplified from RNA transcripts. RT-PCR in the first round (using the HTBI primer set) targeted the TCR CDR3. TCRdb used MiXCR to reprocess the multiplex PCR reads, holding one entry per CDR3 protein. The table lists about 520,000 distinct CDR3 sequences, around a quarter of them singletons. The sequenced sample consisted of blood. Receptors originate from a woman in her 30s with Graves' ophthalmopathy.

This clonotype has only a few counts. V and J are TRBV19 and TRBJ2-7; TRBD1 matches at 8 bases. Germline lookup yields CDR1 LNHDA and CDR2 SQIVND (reference sequence). CDR3 size: 15 residues. The V and J ends lost 9 bases and 1 base, in that order; junction bases with no gene match: 11. CDR3 region: CASRNTGGFSYEQYF. The CDR3 coding sequence is TGTGCCAGCAGAAATACAGGGGGATTTTCCTACGAGCAGTACTTC.

The table lists this clonotype with many counts. The chain uses TRBV29-1 and TRBJ2-6, with unresolved D. Germline CDR1 reads SQVTM; CDR2 reads ANQGSEA. V lost 4 bases and J 0 bases, leaving 13 bases between the germline ends. The length of the CDR3 is 16 residues. CDR3 amino acids: CSVGGRHRSGANVLTF. The CDR3 DNA sequence: TGCAGCGTTGGAGGCAGACACCGCTCTGGGGCCAACGTCCTGACTTTC.

This clonotype has only a few counts. J is TRBJ2-7 and V is TRBV13, with unresolved D. CDR3 length: 15 residues. Germline V gene data show CDR1 as PRHDT and CDR2 as FYEKMQ (reference sequence). The V end lost 2 bases, the J end lost 0 bases, and 11 bases lay between the germline ends. The DNA of the CDR3 is TGTGCCAGCAGCTTAAGACGGAAAACCTCCTACGAGCAGTACTTC. This sequence encodes CASSLRRKTSYEQYF.

The chain couples TRBV6-2 or TRBV6-3 to TRBJ1-2; D is unresolved. V lost 0 bases and J lost 0, with 8 bases in between. The CDR3 spans 15 residues. Per germline, CDR1 MNHEY and CDR2 SVGEGT. CDR3 protein: CASSYSGIPNYGYTF. The CDR3 nucleotides read TGTGCCAGCAGTTACTCCGGGATCCCTAACTATGGCTACACCTTC.

This clonotype was seen repeatedly, ten times or more. DNA of the CDR3: TGTGCCAGCAGCTTAACGGGACAGGGGGATACCATTCAGTACTTC. It codes for CASSLTGQGDTIQYF. The chain employs TRBV7-3 and TRBJ2-4; 11 bases are shared with TRBD1. CDR1 and CDR2 (germline): SGHTA, FQGTGA. J lost 9 bases, V lost 0 bases, and 4 bases had no gene match. The CDR3 contains 15 residues.

This chain links TRBV6-1 with TRBJ2-6, with D possibly TRBD2 on 6 matching bases. The V and J ends lost 7 bases and 4 bases respectively, with 14 bases between them. This CDR3 region has 15 residues. The germline V gene encodes CDR1 MNHNS and CDR2 SASEGT. The CDR3 DNA is TGTGCCAGCATCGGACTACTTCCCGGGGCCAACGTCCTGACTTTC. Its translation: CASIGLLPGANVLTF.

In the case of this clonotype: A much larger clone lies a single base off, so this may be a read error. This chain connects TRBV3-1 to TRBJ1-1; D gene ambiguous. The length of the CDR3 is 13 residues. CDR1 is LGHDT, CDR2 YNNKEL, per germline (reference sequence). CDR3 coding DNA: TGTGCCAGCAGCCAAGTGTCTAACACTGAAGCTTGCTTT. Its translation is CASSQVSNTEACF.

The gene calls are TRBV6-2 or TRBV6-3 and TRBJ1-1; no reliable D call. This CDR3 is built from 13 residues. Germline values: CDR1 MNHEY, CDR2 SVGEGT. Trimming pared 1 base from V and 4 bases from J, leaving 7 bases between. CDR3 coding DNA: TGTGCCAGCAGTTACTTAGGCCCCACTGAAGCTTTCTTT. Protein sequence: CASSYLGPTEAFF.

This clonotype was counted at least ten times. This may come from a read error, since a much larger clone is one base off. The genes are TRBV20-1 and TRBJ1-5; D is unclear. This CDR3 has 13 amino acids. V lost 5 bases to trimming and J lost 2 bases, with 10 bases between them. Germline V CDR1 and CDR2: DFQATT, SNEGSKA (reference sequence). The CDR3 region has the DNA TGCAGTGCTCAGGCGGAAGGCAATCAGCCCCAGCATTTT. Protein sequence: CSAQAEGNQPQHF.